This T cell receptor (beta chain) is drawn from a study of technical replicates of blood from a few donors. CDR1 and CDR2 from the germline V gene are LNHDA and SQIVND (reference sequence). The germline V and J ends were trimmed by 4 bases and 11 bases, with 12 bases remaining between them. This CDR3 region has 11 residues. TCRdb's table, derived via immunoSEQ multiplex PCR, lists solely in-frame clones and lacks some. Of tens of thousands of clones listed, 92% are singletons. The sequence was collected from a human donor in good health. This chain joins TRBV19 and TRBJ2-7; a weak D match, TRBD2 (5 bases). Sequencing used T cells isolated from PBMCs. The CDR3 loop is CASSSRGDKYF. CDR3 bases: TGTGCCAGTAGTAGCCGGGGTGACAAGTACTTC. Filled out from reference TRBV19 and TRBJ2-7, the complete variable domain reads DGGITQSPKYLFRKEGQNVTLSCEQNLNHDAMYWYRQDPGQGLRLIYYSQIVNDFQKGDIAEGYSVSREKKESFPLTVTSAQKNPTAFYLCASSSRGDKYFGPGTRLTVT.